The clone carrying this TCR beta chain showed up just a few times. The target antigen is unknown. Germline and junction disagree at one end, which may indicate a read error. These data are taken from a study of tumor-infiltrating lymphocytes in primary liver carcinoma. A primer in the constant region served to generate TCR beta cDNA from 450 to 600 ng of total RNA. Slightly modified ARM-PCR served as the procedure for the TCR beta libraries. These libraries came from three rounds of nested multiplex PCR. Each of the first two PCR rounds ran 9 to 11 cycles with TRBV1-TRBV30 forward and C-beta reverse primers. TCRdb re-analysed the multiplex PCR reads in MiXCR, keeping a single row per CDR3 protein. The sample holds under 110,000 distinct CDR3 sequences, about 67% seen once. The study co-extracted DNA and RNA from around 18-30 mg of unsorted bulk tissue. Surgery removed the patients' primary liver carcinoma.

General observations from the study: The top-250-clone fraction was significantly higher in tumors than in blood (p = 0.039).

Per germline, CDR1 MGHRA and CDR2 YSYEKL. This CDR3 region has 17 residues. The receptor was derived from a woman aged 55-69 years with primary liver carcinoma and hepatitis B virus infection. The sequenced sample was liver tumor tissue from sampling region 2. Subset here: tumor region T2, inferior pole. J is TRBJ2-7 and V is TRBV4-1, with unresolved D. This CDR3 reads CASSQDRGGVGIYEQYF. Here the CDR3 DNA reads TGCGCTAGCAGCCAAGACCGCGGCGGAGTTGGGATCTACGAGCAGTACTTC.